This T cell receptor (beta chain) was identified during a study of CD8 T cells in ankylosing spondylitis. Study-level findings and limits: Matched synovial fluid from ankylosing spondylitis patients was reported to be enriched for disease-linked clones. Some of these motif variants have turned up before, in reports on reactive arthritis synovial fluid and blood. Typical of ankylosing spondylitis blood, it appeared, was a TCR beta motif of several highly homologous variants.

5'-RACE, quantitative and with molecular barcodes, yielded the TCR beta libraries. TCRdb re-called the 5' RACE reads through MiXCR, storing one row per CDR3 protein. The sample has 200,000 to 300,000 distinct CDR3 sequences; less than 9.5% are singletons. CDR1 is DFQATT, CDR2 SNEGSKA, per germline (reference sequence). The V segment lost 6 bases and the J segment 4 bases; nucleotides outside the gene matches: 12. CDR3 length equals 14 residues. This clonotype has a count of ten or more. The antigen is unknown. This chain connects TRBV20-1 to TRBJ2-7; TRBD2 agrees at 7 bases. Sequenced: blood, either unsorted or a sorted T cell fraction (not recorded which). The TCR sequence derives from a female donor with ankylosing spondylitis or in good health (not recorded which). CDR3 region: CSADGGGPQYEQYF. CDR3 coding DNA: TGCAGTGCGGACGGGGGAGGGCCGCAATACGAGCAGTACTTC.